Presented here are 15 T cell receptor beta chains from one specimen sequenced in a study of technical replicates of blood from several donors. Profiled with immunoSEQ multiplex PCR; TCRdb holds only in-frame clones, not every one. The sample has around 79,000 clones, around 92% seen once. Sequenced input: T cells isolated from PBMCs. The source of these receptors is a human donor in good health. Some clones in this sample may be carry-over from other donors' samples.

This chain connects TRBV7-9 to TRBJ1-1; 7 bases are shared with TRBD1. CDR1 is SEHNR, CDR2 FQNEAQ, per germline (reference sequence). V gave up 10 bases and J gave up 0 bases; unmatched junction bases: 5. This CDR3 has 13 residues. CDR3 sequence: CAIGGQMNTEAFF. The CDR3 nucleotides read TGTGCCATAGGGGGACAGATGAACACTGAAGCTTTCTTT.

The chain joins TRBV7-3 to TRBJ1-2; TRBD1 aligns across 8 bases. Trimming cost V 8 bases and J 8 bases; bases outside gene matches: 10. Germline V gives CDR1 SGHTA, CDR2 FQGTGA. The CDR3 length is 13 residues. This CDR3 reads CASATNRGGGYTF. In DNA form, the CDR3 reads TGTGCCAGCGCAACCAACAGGGGGGGCGGCTACACCTTC.

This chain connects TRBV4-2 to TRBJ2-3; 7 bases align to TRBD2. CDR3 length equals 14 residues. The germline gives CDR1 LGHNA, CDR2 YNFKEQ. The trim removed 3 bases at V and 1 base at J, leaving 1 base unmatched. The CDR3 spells CASSHSGGTDTQYF. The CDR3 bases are TGTGCCAGCAGCCACAGCGGGGGCACAGATACGCAGTATTTT.

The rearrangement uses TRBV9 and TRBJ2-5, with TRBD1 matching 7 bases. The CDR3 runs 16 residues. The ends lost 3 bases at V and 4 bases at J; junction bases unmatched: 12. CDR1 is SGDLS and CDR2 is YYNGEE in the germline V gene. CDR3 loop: CASSALSTGVLETQYF. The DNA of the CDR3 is TGTGCCAGCAGCGCTCTATCAACAGGGGTGTTAGAGACCCAGTACTTC.

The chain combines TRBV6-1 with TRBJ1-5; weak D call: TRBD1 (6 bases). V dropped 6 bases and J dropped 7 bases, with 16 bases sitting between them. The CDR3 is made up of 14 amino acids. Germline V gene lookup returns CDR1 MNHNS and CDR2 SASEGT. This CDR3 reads CASRIGQSGQPQHF. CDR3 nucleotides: TGTGCCAGCAGAATAGGACAGTCTGGACAGCCCCAGCATTTT.

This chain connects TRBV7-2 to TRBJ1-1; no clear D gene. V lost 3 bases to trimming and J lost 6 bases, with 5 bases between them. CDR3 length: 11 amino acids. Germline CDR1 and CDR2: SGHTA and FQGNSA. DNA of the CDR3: TGTGCCAGCAGCTTCTCCTCTGAAGCTTTCTTT. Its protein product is CASSFSSEAFF.

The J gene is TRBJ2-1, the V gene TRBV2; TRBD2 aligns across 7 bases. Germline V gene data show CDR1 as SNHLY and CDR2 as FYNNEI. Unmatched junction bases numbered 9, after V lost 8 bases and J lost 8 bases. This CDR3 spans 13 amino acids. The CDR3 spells CASDLAGVDEQFF. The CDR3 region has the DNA TGTGCCAGCGATTTAGCGGGCGTCGATGAGCAGTTCTTC.

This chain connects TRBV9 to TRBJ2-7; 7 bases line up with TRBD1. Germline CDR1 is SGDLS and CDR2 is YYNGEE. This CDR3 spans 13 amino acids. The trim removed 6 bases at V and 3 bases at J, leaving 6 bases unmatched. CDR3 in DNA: TGTGCCAGCACGGGTGGGGACAGCTACGAGCAGTACTTC. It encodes CASTGGDSYEQYF.

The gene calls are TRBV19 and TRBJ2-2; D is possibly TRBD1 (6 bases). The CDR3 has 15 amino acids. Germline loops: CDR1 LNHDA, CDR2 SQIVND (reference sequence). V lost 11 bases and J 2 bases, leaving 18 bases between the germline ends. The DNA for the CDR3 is TGTGCCTCAAACTGGGGGCCCACTAACACCGGGGAGCTGTTTTTT. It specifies CASNWGPTNTGELFF.

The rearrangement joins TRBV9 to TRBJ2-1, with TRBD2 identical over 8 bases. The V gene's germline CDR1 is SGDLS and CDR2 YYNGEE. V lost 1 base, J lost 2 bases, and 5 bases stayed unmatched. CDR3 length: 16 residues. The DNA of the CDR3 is TGTGCCAGCAGCGTATCATTAGCGGGGACCTACAATGAGCAGTTCTTC. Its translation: CASSVSLAGTYNEQFF. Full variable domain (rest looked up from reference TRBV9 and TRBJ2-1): DSGVTQTPKHLITATGQRVTLRCSPRSGDLSVYWYQQSLDQGLQFLIQYYNGEERAKGNILERFSAQQFPDLHSELNLSSLELGDSALYFCASSVSLAGTYNEQFFGPGTRLTVL.

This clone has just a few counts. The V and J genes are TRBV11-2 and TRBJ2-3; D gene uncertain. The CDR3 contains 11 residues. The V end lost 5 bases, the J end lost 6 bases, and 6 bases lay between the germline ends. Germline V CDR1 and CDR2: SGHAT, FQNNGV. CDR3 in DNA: TGTGCCAGCAGCCCCCTCGATACGCAGTATTTT. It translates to CASSPLDTQYF.

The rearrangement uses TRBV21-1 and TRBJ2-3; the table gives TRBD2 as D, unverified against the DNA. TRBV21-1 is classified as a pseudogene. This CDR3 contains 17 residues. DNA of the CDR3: TGTGCCAGCAGCAAAGCGCGAGACGGGAGGGTTCCAGATACGCAGTATTTT. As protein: CASSKARDGRVPDTQYF.

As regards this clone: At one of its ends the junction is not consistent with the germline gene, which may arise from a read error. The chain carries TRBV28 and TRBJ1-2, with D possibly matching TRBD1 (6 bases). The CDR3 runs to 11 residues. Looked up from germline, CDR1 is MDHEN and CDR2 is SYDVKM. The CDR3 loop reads CASSLATGLDF. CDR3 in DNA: TGTGCCAGCAGTTTAGCGACAGGCTTAGACTTC.

The DNA for the CDR3 is TGTGCCAGCAGTTTGGGGGGGTACAGTGCAGATACGCAGTATTTT. Translated, it gives CASSLGGYSADTQYF. The genes are TRBV28 and TRBJ2-3, with 7 bases that match TRBD2. This CDR3 region has 15 residues. The trim removed 3 bases at V and 4 bases at J, leaving 7 bases unmatched. CDR1 and CDR2 from the germline V gene are MDHEN and SYDVKM.

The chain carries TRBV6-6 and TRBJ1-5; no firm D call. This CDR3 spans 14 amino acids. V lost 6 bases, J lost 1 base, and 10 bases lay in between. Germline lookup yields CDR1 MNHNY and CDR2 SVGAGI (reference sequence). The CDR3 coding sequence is TGTGCCAGCAGCTCTAAAGAAAGCAATCAGCCCCAGCATTTT. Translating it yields CASSSKESNQPQHF.